This T cell receptor beta chain emerged from a study of chemoradiotherapy in HPV16-positive cancers. Study conclusions and caveats: Better recurrence-free survival went with HPV-responsive T-cell expansion in HPV16-positive patients. Non-HPV-specific T cells did not expand in tumors during treatment, whereas candidate HPV-specific clones and E7-related motifs did.

Over chemoradiotherapy, repertoires were sampled more than once. Method: immunoSEQ multiplex PCR; TCRdb's copy keeps in-frame clones and lacks some. The sample shows fewer than 25,000 clones, roughly 92% of them seen only once. This clone was detected once. The antigen remains unidentified. The J segment lost 3 bases and the V segment lost 0 bases, leaving 5 bases of the junction unmatched. Per germline, CDR1 LNHNV and CDR2 YYDKDF (reference sequence). This CDR3 is 17 amino acids long. Material: blood, obtained from a patient who underwent chemoradiotherapy. This chain connects TRBV15 to TRBJ2-2; 9 bases agree with TRBD1. The receptor's source is a human donor with HPV-associated anogenital cancer. The CDR3 DNA follows: TGTGCCACCAGCAGAGATCGAAGGACAGGGGACACCGGGGAGCTGTTTTTT. This translates into CATSRDRRTGDTGELFF. Together with reference TRBV15 and TRBJ2-2, the CDR3 gives the full variable domain: DAMVIQNPRYQVTQFGKPVTLSCSQTLNHNVMYWYQQKSSQAPKLLFHYYDKDFNNEADTPDNFQSRRPNTSFCFLDIRSPGLGDTAMYLCATSRDRRTGDTGELFFGEGSRLTVL.